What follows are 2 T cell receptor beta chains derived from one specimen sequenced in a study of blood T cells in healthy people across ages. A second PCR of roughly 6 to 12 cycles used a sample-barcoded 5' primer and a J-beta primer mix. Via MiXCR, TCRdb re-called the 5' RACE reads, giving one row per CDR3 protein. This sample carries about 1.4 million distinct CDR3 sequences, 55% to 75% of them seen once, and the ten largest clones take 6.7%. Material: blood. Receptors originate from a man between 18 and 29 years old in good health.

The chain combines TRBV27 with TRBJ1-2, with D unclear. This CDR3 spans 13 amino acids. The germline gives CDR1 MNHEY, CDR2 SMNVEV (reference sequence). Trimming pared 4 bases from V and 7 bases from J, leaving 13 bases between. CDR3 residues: CASSSPIGVGYTF. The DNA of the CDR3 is TGTGCCAGCAGTTCCCCCATAGGCGTTGGCTACACCTTC.

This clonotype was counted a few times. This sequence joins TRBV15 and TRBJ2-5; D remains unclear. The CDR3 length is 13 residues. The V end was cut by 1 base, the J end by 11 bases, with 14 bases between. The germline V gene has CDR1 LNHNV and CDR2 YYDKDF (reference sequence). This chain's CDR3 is CATSRVRNLEQYF. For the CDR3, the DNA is TGTGCCACCAGCAGAGTACGGAACTTAGAGCAGTACTTC.